Below, one T cell receptor beta chain is given with its context. Its antigen is not identified. The method was immunoSEQ multiplex PCR; TCRdb's version includes in-frame clones alone and lacks a portion of them. Seen here are some 80,000 clones, 85% to 95% observed once, and the top ten hold around 0.69%. Looked up from germline, CDR1 is MDHEN and CDR2 is SYDVKM. CDR3 length equals 15 residues. The V end was cut by 1 base, the J end by 4 bases, with 13 bases between. The data derive from a study of cytomegalovirus exposure and HLA in healthy donors. Background on the study: The roughly 110 validation repertoires were produced on the same platform as the approximately 670 repertoires of the first cohort. This was reported in a later analysis.

Findings and caveats of the study: Most sequenced TCRs were rare (though some public TCRs occurred in many donors).

Sequenced material: PBMCs. V gene TRBV28 combines with J gene TRBJ1-2; D gene ambiguous. The TCR sequence derives from a woman aged 18-29 years in good health and CMV-seronegative. The CDR3 loop reads CASSLLPGTVYGYTF. The DNA of the CDR3 is TGTGCCAGCAGTTTATTACCGGGAACGGTCTATGGCTACACCTTC.